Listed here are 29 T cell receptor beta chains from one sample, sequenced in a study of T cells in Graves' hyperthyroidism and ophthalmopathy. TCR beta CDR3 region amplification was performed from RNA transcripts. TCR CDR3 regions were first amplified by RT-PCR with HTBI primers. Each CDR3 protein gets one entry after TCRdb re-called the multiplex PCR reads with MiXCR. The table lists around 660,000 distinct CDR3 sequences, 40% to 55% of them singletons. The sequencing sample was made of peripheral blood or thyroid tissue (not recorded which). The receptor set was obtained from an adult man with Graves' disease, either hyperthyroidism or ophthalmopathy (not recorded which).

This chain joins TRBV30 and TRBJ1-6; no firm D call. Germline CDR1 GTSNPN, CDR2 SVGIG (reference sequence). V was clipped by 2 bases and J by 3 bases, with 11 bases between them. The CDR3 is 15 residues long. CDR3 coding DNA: TGTGCCTGGAGTCCGAGTGAGGGCTATAATTCACCCCTCCACTTT. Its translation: CAWSPSEGYNSPLHF. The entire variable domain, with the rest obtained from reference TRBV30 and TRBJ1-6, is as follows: SQTIHQWPATLVQPVGSPLSLECTVEGTSNPNLYWYRQAAGRGLQLLFYSVGIGQISSEVPQNLSASRPQDRQFILSSKKLLLSDSGFYLCAWSPSEGYNSPLHFGNGTRLTVT.

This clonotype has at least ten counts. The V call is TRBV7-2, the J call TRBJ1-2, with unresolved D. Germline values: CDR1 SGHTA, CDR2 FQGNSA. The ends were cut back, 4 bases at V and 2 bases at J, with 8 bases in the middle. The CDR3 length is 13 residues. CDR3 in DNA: TGTGCCAGCAGCTCCTCGGGGAACTATGGCTACACCTTC. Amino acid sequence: CASSSSGNYGYTF.

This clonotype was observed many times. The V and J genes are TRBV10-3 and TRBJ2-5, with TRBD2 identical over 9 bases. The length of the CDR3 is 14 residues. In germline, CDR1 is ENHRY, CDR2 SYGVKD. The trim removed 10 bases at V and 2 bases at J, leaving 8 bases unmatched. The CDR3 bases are TGTGCCACGAGCCTAGCGGGATCTCAAGAGACCCAGTACTTC. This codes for CATSLAGSQETQYF.

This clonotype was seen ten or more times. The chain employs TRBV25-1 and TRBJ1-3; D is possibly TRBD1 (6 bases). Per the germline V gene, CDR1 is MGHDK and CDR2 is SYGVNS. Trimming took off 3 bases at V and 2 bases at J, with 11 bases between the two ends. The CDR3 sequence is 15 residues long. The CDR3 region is CASSDSGEPGNTIYF. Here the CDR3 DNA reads TGTGCCAGCAGTGATTCAGGGGAACCTGGAAACACCATATATTTT.

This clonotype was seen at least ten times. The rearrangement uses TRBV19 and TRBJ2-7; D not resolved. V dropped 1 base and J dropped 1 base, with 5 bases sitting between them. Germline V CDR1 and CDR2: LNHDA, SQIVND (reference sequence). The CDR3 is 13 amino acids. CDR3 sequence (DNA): TGTGCCAGTAGTATAGGGCAGTCCTACGAGCAGTACTTC. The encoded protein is CASSIGQSYEQYF.

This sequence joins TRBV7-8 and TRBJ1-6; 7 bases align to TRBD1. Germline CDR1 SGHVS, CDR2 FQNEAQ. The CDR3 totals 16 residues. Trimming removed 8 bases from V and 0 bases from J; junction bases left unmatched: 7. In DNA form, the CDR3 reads TGTGCCAGCCGCGGGGGACAGAGCTCCTATAATTCACCCCTCCACTTT. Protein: CASRGGQSSYNSPLHF.

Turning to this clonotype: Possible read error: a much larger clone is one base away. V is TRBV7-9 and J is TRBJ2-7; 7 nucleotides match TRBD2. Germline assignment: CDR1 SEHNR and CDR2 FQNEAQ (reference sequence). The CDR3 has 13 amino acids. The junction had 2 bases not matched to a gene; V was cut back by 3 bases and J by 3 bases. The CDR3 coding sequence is TGTGCCAGCAGCTTCGGGGAGGGCTACGAGCAGTACTTC. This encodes CASSFGEGYEQYF.

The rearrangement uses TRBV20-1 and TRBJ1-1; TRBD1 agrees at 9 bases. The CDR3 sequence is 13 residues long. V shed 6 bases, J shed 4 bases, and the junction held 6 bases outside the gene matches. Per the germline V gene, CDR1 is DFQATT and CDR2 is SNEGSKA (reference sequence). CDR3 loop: CSAEDRGLTEAFF. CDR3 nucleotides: TGCAGTGCCGAGGACAGGGGTCTCACTGAAGCTTTCTTT.

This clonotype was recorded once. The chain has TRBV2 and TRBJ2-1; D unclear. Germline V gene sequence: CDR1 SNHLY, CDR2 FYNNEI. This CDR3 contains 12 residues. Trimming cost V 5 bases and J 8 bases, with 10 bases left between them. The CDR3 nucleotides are TGTGCCAGCAGTCGAAGTACCCATGAGCAGTTCTTC. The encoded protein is CASSRSTHEQFF.

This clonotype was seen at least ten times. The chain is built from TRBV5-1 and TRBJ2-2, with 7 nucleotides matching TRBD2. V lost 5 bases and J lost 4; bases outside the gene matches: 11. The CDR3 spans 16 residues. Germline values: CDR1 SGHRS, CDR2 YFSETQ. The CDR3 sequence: CASSFRLPGGTGELFF. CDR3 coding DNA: TGCGCCAGCAGTTTCAGGTTGCCGGGGGGCACCGGGGAGCTGTTTTTT.

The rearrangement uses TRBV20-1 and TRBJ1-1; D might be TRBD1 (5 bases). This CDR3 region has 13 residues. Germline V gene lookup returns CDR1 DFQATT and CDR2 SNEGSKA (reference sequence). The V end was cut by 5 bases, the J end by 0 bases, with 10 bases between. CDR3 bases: TGCAGTGCTCCGACAGATTTGAACACTGAAGCTTTCTTT. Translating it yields CSAPTDLNTEAFF.

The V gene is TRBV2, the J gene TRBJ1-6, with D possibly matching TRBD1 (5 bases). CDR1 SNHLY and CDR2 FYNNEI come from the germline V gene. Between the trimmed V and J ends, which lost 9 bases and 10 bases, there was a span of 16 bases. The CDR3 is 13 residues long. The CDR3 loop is CASSVGSGSPLHF. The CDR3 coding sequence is TGTGCCAGTAGCGTCGGATCAGGGTCACCCCTCCACTTT.

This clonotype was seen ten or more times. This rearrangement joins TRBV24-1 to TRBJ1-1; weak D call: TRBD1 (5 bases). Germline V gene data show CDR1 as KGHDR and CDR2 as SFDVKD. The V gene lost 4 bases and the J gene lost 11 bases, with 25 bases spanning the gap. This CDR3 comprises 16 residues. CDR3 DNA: TGTGCCACCAGTGAAGACACCGGGACGGCCGCCAGTCCGGCTTTCTTT. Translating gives CATSEDTGTAASPAFF.

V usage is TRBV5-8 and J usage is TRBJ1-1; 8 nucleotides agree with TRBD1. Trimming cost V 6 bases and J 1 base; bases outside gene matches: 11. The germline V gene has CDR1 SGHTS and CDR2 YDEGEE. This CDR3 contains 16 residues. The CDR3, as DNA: TGTGCCAGCAACACTCGACAGGGGTACGGGAACACTGAAGCTTTCTTT. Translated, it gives CASNTRQGYGNTEAFF.

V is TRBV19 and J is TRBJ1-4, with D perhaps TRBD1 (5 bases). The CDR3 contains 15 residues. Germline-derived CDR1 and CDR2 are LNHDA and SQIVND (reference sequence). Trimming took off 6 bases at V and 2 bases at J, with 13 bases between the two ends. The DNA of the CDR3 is TGTGCCAGTAGGAGACCGGGACCGACTAATGAAAAACTGTTTTTT. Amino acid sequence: CASRRPGPTNEKLFF.

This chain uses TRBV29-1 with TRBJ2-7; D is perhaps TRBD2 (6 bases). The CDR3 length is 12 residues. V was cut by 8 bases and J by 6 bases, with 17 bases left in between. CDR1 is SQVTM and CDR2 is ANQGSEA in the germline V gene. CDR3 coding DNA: TGCAGCAGCCACGGGGGAGGACGCGAGCAGTACTTC. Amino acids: CSSHGGGREQYF.

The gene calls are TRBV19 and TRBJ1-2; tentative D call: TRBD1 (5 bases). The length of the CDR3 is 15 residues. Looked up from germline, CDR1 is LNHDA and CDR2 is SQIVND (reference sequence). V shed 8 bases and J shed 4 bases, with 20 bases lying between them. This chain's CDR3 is CASQDQGGGSYGYTF. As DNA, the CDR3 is TGTGCCAGTCAGGATCAGGGTGGGGGATCCTATGGCTACACCTTC.

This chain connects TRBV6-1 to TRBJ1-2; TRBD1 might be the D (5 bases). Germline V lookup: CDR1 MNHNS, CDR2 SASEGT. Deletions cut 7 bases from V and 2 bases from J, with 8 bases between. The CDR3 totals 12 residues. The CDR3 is CASTQGNYGYTF. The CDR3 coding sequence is TGTGCCAGCACCCAGGGAAACTATGGCTACACCTTC.

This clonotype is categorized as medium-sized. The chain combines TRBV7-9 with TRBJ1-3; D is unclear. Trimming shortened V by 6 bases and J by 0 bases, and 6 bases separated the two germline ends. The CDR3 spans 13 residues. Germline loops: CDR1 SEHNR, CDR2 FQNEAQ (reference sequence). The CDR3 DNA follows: TGTGCCAGCAGTTTGGGCTCTGGAAACACCATATATTTT. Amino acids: CASSLGSGNTIYF.

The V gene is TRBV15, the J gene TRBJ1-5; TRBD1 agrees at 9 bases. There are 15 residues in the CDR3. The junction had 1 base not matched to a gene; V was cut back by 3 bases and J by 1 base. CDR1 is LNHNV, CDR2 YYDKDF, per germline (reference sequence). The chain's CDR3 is CATSSGTGSNQPQHF. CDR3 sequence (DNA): TGTGCCACCAGCAGCGGGACAGGGAGCAATCAGCCCCAGCATTTT.

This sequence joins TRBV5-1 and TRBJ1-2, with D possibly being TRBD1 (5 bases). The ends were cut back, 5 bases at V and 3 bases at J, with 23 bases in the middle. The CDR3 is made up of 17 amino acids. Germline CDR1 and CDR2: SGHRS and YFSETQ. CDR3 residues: CASRTNQDTPRDYGYTF. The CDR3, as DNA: TGCGCCAGCAGAACTAACCAGGACACTCCGCGGGACTATGGCTACACCTTC.

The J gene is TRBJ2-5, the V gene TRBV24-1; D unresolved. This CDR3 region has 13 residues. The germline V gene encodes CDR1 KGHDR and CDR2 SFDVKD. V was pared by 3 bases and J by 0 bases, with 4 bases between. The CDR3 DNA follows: TGTGCCACCAGTGATAGTAACCAAGAGACCCAGTACTTC. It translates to CATSDSNQETQYF.

The CDR3 coding sequence is TGTGCCAGCAGTGAAAAGGAAGGGGGTCCCTACGAGCAGTACTTC. Its translation: CASSEKEGGPYEQYF. This sequence joins TRBV25-1 and TRBJ2-7, with a tentative D call TRBD1 (6 bases). Germline assignment: CDR1 MGHDK and CDR2 SYGVNS. CDR3 length: 15 residues. V was shortened by 2 bases and J by 2 bases, with 13 bases between the two germline ends.

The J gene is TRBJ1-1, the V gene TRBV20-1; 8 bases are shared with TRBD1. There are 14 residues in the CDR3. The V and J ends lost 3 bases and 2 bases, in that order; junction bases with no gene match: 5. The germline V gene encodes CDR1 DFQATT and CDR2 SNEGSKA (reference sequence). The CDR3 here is CSASYGTGNTEAFF. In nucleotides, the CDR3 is TGCAGTGCTAGTTATGGGACAGGAAACACTGAAGCTTTCTTT.

This CDR3 reads CSVGASGNYGYTF. In DNA, the CDR3 is TGCAGCGTTGGGGCTAGCGGTAACTATGGCTACACCTTC. V and J are TRBV29-1 and TRBJ1-2; no clear D. Germline assignment: CDR1 SQVTM and CDR2 ANQGSEA. Between the trimmed V and J ends, which lost 4 bases and 1 base, there was a span of 10 bases. This CDR3 is built from 13 residues. The variable domain in full, with the rest retrieved from reference TRBV29-1 and TRBJ1-2, is SAVISQKPSRDICQRGTSLTIQCQVDSQVTMMFWYRQQPGQSLTLIATANQGSEATYESGFVIDKFPISRPNLTFSTLTVSNMSPEDSSIYLCSVGASGNYGYTFGSGTRLTVV.

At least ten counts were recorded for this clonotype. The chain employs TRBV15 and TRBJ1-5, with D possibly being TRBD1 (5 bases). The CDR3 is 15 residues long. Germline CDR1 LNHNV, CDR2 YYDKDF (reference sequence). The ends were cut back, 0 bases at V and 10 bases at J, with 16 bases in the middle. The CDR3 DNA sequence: TGTGCCACCAGCAGAGATTGGGGCGGCACGGGACCCCAGCATTTT. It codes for CATSRDWGGTGPQHF.

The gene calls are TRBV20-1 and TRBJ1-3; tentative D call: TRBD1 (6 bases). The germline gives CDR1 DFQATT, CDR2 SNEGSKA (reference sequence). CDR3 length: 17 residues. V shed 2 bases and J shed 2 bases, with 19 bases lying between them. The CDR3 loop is CSARPPGGGLPGNTIYF. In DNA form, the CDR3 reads TGCAGTGCTAGACCCCCCGGGGGGGGGCTCCCTGGAAACACCATATATTTT.

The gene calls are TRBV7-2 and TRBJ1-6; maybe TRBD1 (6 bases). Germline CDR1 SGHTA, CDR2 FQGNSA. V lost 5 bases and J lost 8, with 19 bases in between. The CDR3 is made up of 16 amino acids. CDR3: CASSQEDSRDYSPLHF. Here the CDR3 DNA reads TGTGCCAGCAGCCAGGAGGACAGCAGGGACTATTCACCCCTCCACTTT. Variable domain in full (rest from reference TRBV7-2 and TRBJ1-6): GAGVSQSPSNKVTEKGKDVELRCDPISGHTALYWYRQSLGQGLEFLIYFQGNSAPDKSGLPSDRFSAERTGGSVSTLTIQRTQQEDSAVYLCASSQEDSRDYSPLHFGNGTRLTVT.

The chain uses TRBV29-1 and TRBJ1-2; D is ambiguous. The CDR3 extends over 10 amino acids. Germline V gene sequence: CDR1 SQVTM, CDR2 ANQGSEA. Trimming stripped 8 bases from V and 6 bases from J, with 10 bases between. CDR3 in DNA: TGCAGCTTGGAACGGCATGGCTACACCTTC. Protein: CSLERHGYTF. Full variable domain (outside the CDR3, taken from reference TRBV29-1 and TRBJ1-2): SAVISQKPSRDICQRGTSLTIQCQVDSQVTMMFWYRQQPGQSLTLIATANQGSEATYESGFVIDKFPISRPNLTFSTLTVSNMSPEDSSIYLCSLERHGYTFGSGTRLTVV.